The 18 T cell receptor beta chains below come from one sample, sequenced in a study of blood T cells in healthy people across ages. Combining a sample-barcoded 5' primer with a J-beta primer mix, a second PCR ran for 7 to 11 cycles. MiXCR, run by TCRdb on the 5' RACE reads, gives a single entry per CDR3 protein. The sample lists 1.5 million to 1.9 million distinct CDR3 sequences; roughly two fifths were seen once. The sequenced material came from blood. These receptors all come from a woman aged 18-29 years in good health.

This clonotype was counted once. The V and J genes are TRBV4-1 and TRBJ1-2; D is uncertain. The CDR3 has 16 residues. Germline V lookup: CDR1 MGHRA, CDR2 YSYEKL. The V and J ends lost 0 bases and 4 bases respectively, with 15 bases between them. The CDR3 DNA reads TGCGCCAGCAGCCAAGATGTGGAGGAGTCTATCTATGGCTACACCTTC. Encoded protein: CASSQDVEESIYGYTF.

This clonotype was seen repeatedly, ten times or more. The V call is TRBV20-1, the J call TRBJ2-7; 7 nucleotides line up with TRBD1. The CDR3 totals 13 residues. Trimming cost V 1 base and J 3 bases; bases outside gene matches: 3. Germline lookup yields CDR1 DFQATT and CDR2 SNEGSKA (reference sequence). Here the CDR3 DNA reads TGCAGTGCTAGAGGGGACAGCGACTACGAGCAGTACTTC. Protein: CSARGDSDYEQYF.

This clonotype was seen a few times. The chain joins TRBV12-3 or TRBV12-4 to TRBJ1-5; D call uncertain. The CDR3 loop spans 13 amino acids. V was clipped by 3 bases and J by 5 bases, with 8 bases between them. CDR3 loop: CASSFPGDQPQHF. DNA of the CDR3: TGTGCCAGCAGTTTTCCCGGGGATCAGCCCCAGCATTTT.

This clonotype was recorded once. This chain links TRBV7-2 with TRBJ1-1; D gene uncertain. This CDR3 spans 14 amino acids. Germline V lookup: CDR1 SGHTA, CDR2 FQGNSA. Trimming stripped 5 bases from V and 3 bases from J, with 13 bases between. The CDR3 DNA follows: TGTGCCAGCAGCCTCGCTTTGGGGTACACTGAAGCTTTCTTT. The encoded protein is CASSLALGYTEAFF.

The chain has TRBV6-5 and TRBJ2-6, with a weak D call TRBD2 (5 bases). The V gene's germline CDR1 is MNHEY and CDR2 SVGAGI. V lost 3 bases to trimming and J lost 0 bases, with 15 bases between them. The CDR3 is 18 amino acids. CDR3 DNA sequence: TGTGCCAGCAGTTATTCGGGATTGGGTGTCTCTGGGGCCAACGTCCTGACTTTC. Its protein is CASSYSGLGVSGANVLTF.

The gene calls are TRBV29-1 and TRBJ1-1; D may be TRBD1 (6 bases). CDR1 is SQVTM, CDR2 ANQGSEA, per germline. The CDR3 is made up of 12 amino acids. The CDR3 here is CGGRGTNTEAFF. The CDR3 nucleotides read TGCGGGGGGAGGGGGACGAACACTGAAGCTTTCTTT. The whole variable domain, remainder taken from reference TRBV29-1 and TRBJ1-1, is SAVISQKPSRDICQRGTSLTIQCQVDSQVTMMFWYRQQPGQSLTLIATANQGSEATYESGFVIDKFPISRPNLTFSTLTVSNMSPEDSSIYLCGGRGTNTEAFFGQGTRLTVV.

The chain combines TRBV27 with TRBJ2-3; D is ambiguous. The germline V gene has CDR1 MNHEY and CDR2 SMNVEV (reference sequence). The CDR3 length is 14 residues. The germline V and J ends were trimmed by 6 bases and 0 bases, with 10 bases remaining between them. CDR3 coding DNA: TGTGCCAGCAGCCACGGTGCTAGCACAGATACGCAGTATTTT. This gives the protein CASSHGASTDTQYF.

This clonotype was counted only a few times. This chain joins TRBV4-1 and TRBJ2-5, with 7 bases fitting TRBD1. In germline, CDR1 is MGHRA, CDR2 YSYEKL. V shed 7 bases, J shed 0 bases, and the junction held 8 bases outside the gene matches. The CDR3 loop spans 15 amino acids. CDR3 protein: CASKRDSTYQETQYF. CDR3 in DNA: TGCGCCAGCAAACGGGACAGCACCTACCAAGAGACCCAGTACTTC.

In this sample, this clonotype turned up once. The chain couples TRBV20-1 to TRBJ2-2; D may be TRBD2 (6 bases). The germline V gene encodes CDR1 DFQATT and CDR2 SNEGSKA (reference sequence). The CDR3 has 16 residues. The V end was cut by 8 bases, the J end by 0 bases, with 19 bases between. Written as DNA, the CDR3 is TGCAGTCCTCCTTGCGGGGAGCACGCGAACACCGGGGAGCTGTTTTTT. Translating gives CSPPCGEHANTGELFF.

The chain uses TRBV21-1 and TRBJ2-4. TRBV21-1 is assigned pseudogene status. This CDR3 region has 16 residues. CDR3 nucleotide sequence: TGTGCCAGCTTCCGTGAGGCTGATATAGCCAAAAACATTCAGTACTTC. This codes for CASFREADIAKNIQYF.

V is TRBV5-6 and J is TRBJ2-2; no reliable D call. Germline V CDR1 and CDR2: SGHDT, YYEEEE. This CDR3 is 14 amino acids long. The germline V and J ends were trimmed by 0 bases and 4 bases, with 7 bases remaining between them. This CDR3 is CASSLAPTTGELFF. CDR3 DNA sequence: TGTGCCAGCAGCTTGGCCCCCACCACCGGGGAGCTGTTTTTT.

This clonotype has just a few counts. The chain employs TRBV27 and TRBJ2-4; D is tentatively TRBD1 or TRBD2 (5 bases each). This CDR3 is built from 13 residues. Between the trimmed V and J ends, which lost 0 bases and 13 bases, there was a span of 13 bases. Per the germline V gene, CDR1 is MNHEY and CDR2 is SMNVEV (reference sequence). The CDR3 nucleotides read TGTGCCAGCAGTTTATCAGAGAGGGGTGAGCAGTACTTC. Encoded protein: CASSLSERGEQYF.

CDR3 sequence reads: CSARRSSGNEQFF. The CDR3 DNA reads TGCAGTGCTAGGCGGTCTAGCGGCAATGAGCAGTTCTTC. The genes are TRBV20-1 and TRBJ2-1; 7 positions agree with TRBD2. This CDR3 contains 13 residues. The J segment lost 6 bases and the V segment lost 3 bases, leaving 5 bases of the junction unmatched. Germline values: CDR1 DFQATT, CDR2 SNEGSKA (reference sequence).

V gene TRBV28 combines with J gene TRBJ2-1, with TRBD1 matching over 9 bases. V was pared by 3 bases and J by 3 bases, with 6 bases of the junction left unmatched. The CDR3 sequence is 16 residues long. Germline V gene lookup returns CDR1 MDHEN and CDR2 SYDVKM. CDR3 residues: CASSFWTGVSYNEQFF. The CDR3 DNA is TGTGCCAGCAGTTTCTGGACAGGGGTAAGCTACAATGAGCAGTTCTTC.

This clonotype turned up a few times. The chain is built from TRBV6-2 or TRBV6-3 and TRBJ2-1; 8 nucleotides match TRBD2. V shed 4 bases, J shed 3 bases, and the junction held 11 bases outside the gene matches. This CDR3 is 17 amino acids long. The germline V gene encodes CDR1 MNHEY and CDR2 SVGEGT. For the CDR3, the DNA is TGTGCCAGCAGTTCCCAAACTGGCGGGAGGTACTACAATGAGCAGTTCTTC. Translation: CASSSQTGGRYYNEQFF.

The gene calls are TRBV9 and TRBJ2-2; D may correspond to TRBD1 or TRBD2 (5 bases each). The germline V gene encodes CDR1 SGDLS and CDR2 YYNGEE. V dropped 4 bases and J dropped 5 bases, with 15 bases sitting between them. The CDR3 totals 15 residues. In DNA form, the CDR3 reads TGTGCCAGCAGCCCCAGACTGGGGGTAACCGGGGAGCTGTTTTTT. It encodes CASSPRLGVTGELFF.

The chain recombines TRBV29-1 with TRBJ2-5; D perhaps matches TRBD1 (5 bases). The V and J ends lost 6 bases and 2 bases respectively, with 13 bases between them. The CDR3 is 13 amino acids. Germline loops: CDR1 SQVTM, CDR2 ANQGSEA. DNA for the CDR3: TGCAGCGTGGCCCCTCGACAGCAAGAGACCCAGTACTTC. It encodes CSVAPRQQETQYF.

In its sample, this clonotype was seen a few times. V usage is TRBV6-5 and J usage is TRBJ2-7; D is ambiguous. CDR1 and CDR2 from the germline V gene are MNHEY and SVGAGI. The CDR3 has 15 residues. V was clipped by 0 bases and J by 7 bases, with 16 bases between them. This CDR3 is CASSYSYQVDHEQYF. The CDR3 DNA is TGTGCCAGCAGTTACTCTTATCAGGTGGATCATGAGCAGTACTTC.